This T cell receptor (beta chain) originates from a study of blood T cell repertoires in COVID-19 (dated by TCRdb to about 2020). As for the study more broadly: The collaborator samples originated in the United States, Italy and Spain and spanned the acute and convalescent phases of COVID-19. The samples were drawn from two sources: the first 160 participants of the ongoing ImmuneRACE study, and 1,254 subjects contributed by 6 global collaborators. A freely available public database, intended as a resource for researchers studying the immune response to SARS-CoV-2, is where the repertoires were released. The sample metadata nearly always contained a de-identified subject ID, COVID-19 status, age in years and sex. Subjects who had been exposed to COVID-19, were actively infected with it, or had recovered from it provided the deeply sampled blood TCRbeta repertoires that made up the dataset. The prospective study material was composed of cDNA or gDNA derived from T cells, B-cell-depleted T cells, or PBMCs. HLA class I and class II types, where available, came from metadata supplied by the sample provider rather than from assay-based typing. Overall study results and their limits: How much clinical and demographic metadata was included differed by source and by participant, and the metadata was provided uncurated.

Note on this clone: There is no known antigen for this receptor. The input lacks base qualities; no much larger clone sits a single base away.

The collaborating institutions used their own protocols to collect whole blood in K2EDTA tubes. For TCRbeta analysis, collaborators shipped samples as frozen whole blood, isolated PBMCs, or DNA extracted from either of those sample types. V is cut by 1 base and J by 5 bases, and the space between the germline ends is 11 bases. CDR1 and CDR2 are drawn from the germline V gene (reference sequence): SEHNR, FQNEAQ. Taken from cysteine to phenylalanine, the CDR3 has 14 residues. Only the CDR3 DNA stays, 42 bases, in frame from base 1. TCRbeta CDR3 regions were amplified from genomic DNA by means of the immunoSEQ Assay, a bias-controlled multiplex PCR. The paper's processing steps were these. The number of nucleated cells in each sample was estimated from the amplification of reference gene primers within the assay. To quantify the absolute abundance of each unique TCRbeta CDR3 rearrangement, sequence reads were collapsed and filtered. For each sample, productive Simpson clonality was calculated as the square root of Simpson's diversity index across productive rearrangements. In its TCRdb copy, this immuneACCESS table keeps in-frame sequences only and misses some clones. Where compared with another copy, unresolved V genes explain less than half of these, and the others have no known cause. V, J and clone size are taken as reported in that table, and D and trimming were inferred from the DNA itself. For this sample the table gives around 140,000 clones, of which around 86% were detected only once. The ten most abundant clones make up 8.4% of the sample.

Sequenced material: peripheral blood. The chain is encoded by TRBV7-9 joined to TRBJ1-2; no D gene is confidently identified. The sequence was collected from an older woman with active or convalescent COVID-19. CDR3 protein: CASSLVGQVYGYTF. The sequenced DNA is TGTGCCAGCAGCTTAGTGGGTCAGGTATATGGCTACACCTTC.